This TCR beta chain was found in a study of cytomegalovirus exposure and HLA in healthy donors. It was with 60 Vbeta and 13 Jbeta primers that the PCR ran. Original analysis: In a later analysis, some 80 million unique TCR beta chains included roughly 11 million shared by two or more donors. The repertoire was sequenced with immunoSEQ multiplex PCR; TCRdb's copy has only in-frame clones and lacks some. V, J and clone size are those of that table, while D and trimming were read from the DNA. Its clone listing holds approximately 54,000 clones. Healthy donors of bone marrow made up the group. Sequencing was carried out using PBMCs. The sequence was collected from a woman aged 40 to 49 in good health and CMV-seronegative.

This CDR3 is CASSLSPWRATYEQYF. CDR3 nucleotide sequence: TGTGCCAGCAGCTTATCCCCCTGGAGGGCCACCTACGAGCAGTACTTC. The chain joins TRBV7-9 to TRBJ2-7; D is perhaps TRBD2 (6 bases). Germline V CDR1 and CDR2: SEHNR, FQNEAQ (reference sequence). V was cut by 2 bases and J by 2 bases, with 16 bases left in between. The CDR3 runs 16 residues. Full variable domain (missing parts from reference TRBV7-9 and TRBJ2-7): DTGVSQNPRHKITKRGQNVTFRCDPISEHNRLYWYRQTLGQGPEFLTYFQNEAQLEKSRLLSDRFSAERPKGSFSTLEIQRTEQGDSAMYLCASSLSPWRATYEQYFGPGTRLTVT.